These 18 T cell receptor beta chains originate from one sample sequenced in a study of blood T cell repertoires in COVID-19. Assay used: immunoSEQ multiplex PCR; TCRdb lists only in-frame clones, some missing. The sample carries some 130,000 clones, less than 80% recorded once. Material for sequencing was peripheral blood. These receptors all stem from a man in his fifties or sixties with acute or convalescent COVID-19.

The chain links TRBV11-1 to TRBJ2-1, with TRBD1 matching 8 bases. Germline-derived CDR1 and CDR2 are SGHAT and FQDESV (reference sequence). The CDR3 consists of 15 residues. V dropped 3 bases and J dropped 8; count of bases not matched to a gene: 9. The CDR3 region has the DNA TGTGCCAGCAGCTTCGGACAGGGAATTGTCGATGAGCAGTTCTTC. It specifies CASSFGQGIVDEQFF.

This rearrangement joins TRBV10-3 to TRBJ2-5; TRBD1 matches at 8 bases. This CDR3 has 16 amino acids. V shed 0 bases and J 5 bases; nucleotides not matched to a gene: 8. The germline gives CDR1 ENHRY, CDR2 SYGVKD. The CDR3 protein is CAISESWTGIIETQYF. CDR3 nucleotide sequence: TGTGCCATCAGTGAGTCCTGGACAGGGATAATTGAGACCCAGTACTTC.

The rearrangement joins TRBV5-3 to TRBJ2-1, with 9 bases aligning to TRBD1. TRBV5-3 belongs to the ORF category, with a function that is uncertain. The CDR3 runs 13 residues. The CDR3 region is CIYRDRASDEQFF. CDR3 bases: TGTATCTACCGGGACAGGGCCAGCGATGAGCAGTTCTTC.

This chain joins TRBV6-1 and TRBJ2-7; perhaps TRBD2 as D (6 bases). Per the germline V gene, CDR1 is MNHNS and CDR2 is SASEGT. V lost 2 bases to trimming and J lost 7 bases, with 12 bases between them. The CDR3 loop spans 13 amino acids. The CDR3 region has the DNA TGTGCCAGCAGTGAACTAGCGAGCGGGGAGCAGTACTTC. It yields the protein CASSELASGEQYF.

The rearrangement joins TRBV10-3 to TRBJ2-2; D is perhaps TRBD1 (5 bases). Germline V gene lookup returns CDR1 ENHRY and CDR2 SYGVKD. V lost 8 bases to trimming and J lost 4 bases, with 8 bases between them. The CDR3 contains 12 residues. The CDR3 here is CAISQGTGELFF. The CDR3 DNA reads TGTGCCATCTCGCAGGGCACCGGGGAGCTGTTTTTT.

This chain links TRBV19 with TRBJ2-3; D is possibly TRBD2 (6 bases). CDR3 length equals 13 residues. V lost 8 bases and J lost 4, with 13 bases in between. The V gene's germline CDR1 is LNHDA and CDR2 SQIVND (reference sequence). The CDR3 protein is CASLPAGSDTQYF. The CDR3 DNA follows: TGTGCCAGTCTTCCTGCGGGATCAGATACGCAGTATTTT.

This chain connects TRBV28 to TRBJ2-7; 12 bases agree with TRBD2. With 7 bases clipped from V and 1 base from J, the junction kept 14 bases outside the gene matches. The CDR3 runs 18 residues. Germline values: CDR1 MDHEN, CDR2 SYDVKM. The CDR3 DNA reads TGTGCCAGCATCGGAGGGCTAGCGGGAGGGAGTAGGTCCTACGAGCAGTACTTC. This sequence encodes CASIGGLAGGSRSYEQYF.

The V gene is TRBV24-1, the J gene TRBJ2-1; 8 bases fit TRBD2. The CDR3 sequence is 16 residues long. Germline CDR1 reads KGHDR; CDR2 reads SFDVKD. The junction had 9 bases not matched to a gene; V was cut back by 1 base and J by 8 bases. The CDR3 sequence: CATSDLGSGAGDEQFF. The CDR3 nucleotides read TGTGCCACCAGTGATTTAGGTAGCGGGGCCGGCGATGAGCAGTTCTTC.

This clone has a single count. The rearrangement links TRBV5-6 to TRBJ2-1; TRBD1 aligns across 8 bases. There are 15 residues in the CDR3. CDR1 is SGHDT and CDR2 is YYEEEE in the germline V gene. With V trimmed by 4 bases and J by 3 bases, 6 bases remained unmatched. The DNA for the CDR3 is TGTGCCAGCAGCCCCCGGGACAGGTTCTACAATGAGCAGTTCTTC. As protein: CASSPRDRFYNEQFF. Full variable domain (outside the CDR3, taken from reference TRBV5-6 and TRBJ2-1): DAGVTQSPTHLIKTRGQQVTLRCSPKSGHDTVSWYQQALGQGPQFIFQYYEEEERQRGNFPDRFSGHQFPNYSSELNVNALLLGDSALYLCASSPRDRFYNEQFFGPGTRLTVL.

In this sample, this clone turned up once. The chain recombines TRBV4-3 with TRBJ2-6; unclear D gene. V lost 1 base and J lost 0, with 7 bases in between. Germline V gene sequence: CDR1 LGHNA, CDR2 YSLEER. The CDR3 contains 16 residues. The CDR3 here is CASSQGSPSGANVLTF. The CDR3 DNA follows: TGCGCCAGCAGCCAAGGGAGCCCCTCTGGGGCCAACGTCCTGACTTTC.

The chain links TRBV6-2 or TRBV6-3 to TRBJ2-7; a possible D gene is TRBD2 (5 bases). CDR1 is MNHEY and CDR2 is SVGEGT in the germline V gene. The length of the CDR3 is 14 residues. The ends were cut back, 5 bases at V and 5 bases at J, with 16 bases in the middle. CDR3 sequence: CASSITSFGDEQYF. The CDR3 DNA sequence: TGTGCCAGCAGTATTACTAGTTTTGGCGACGAGCAGTACTTC.

Only a few counts were recorded for this clone. The rearrangement uses TRBV10-2 and TRBJ1-1, with D unresolved. Germline V gene sequence: CDR1 WSHSY, CDR2 SAAADI. This CDR3 region has 14 residues. V lost 8 bases to trimming and J lost 0 bases, with 13 bases between them. CDR3 sequence: CASREGGMNTEAFF. In nucleotides, the CDR3 is TGCGCCAGCCGGGAGGGCGGAATGAACACTGAAGCTTTCTTT.

The table lists this clone with a count of one. The chain couples TRBV19 to TRBJ2-7, with D maybe TRBD2 (5 bases). Trimming took 5 bases from V and 3 from J, leaving 17 bases between them. The CDR3 covers 15 residues. CDR1 is LNHDA, CDR2 SQIVND, per germline (reference sequence). CDR3 sequence (DNA): TGTGCCAGTAGTTTTCGGACCGGGAAGGGCTACGAGCAGTACTTC. This gives the protein CASSFRTGKGYEQYF.

The chain recombines TRBV29-1 with TRBJ1-2; unclear D gene. CDR1 and CDR2 (germline): SQVTM, ANQGSEA. The CDR3 has 14 residues. With 5 bases removed from V and 7 bases from J, the gap between germline ends came to 20 bases. The CDR3 spells CSVLGTRASRGYTF. The CDR3, as DNA: TGCAGCGTTCTAGGTACCCGTGCGTCTCGTGGCTACACCTTC. Combining the CDR3 with reference TRBV29-1 and TRBJ1-2 gives the whole variable domain SAVISQKPSRDICQRGTSLTIQCQVDSQVTMMFWYRQQPGQSLTLIATANQGSEATYESGFVIDKFPISRPNLTFSTLTVSNMSPEDSSIYLCSVLGTRASRGYTFGSGTRLTVV.

The V gene is TRBV7-2, the J gene TRBJ2-7; TRBD2 aligns across 7 bases. The germline gives CDR1 SGHTA, CDR2 FQGNSA. CDR3 length equals 14 residues. Losses at the gene ends were 4 bases for V and 3 bases for J; bases not matched to a gene: 6. The CDR3, as DNA: TGTGCCAGCAGCTCGCAGCTAGCGGACTACGAGCAGTACTTC. It specifies CASSSQLADYEQYF.

This chain links TRBV7-9 with TRBJ1-4; 7 bases map to TRBD1. The CDR3 is 17 amino acids. Trimming at V came to 1 base and at J to 2 bases, leaving 7 bases not matched to a gene. Germline V CDR1 and CDR2: SEHNR, FQNEAQ (reference sequence). CDR3 loop: CASSLGISGQTNEKLFF. CDR3 coding DNA: TGTGCCAGCAGCTTAGGCATCTCGGGACAGACTAATGAAAAACTGTTTTTT. Based on the CDR3 plus reference TRBV7-9 and TRBJ1-4, the full variable domain is DTGVSQNPRHKITKRGQNVTFRCDPISEHNRLYWYRQTLGQGPEFLTYFQNEAQLEKSRLLSDRFSAERPKGSFSTLEIQRTEQGDSAMYLCASSLGISGQTNEKLFFGSGTQLSVL.

This clone was detected once. V and J are TRBV12-3 or TRBV12-4 and TRBJ1-1; 7 bases match TRBD1. The ends lost 7 bases at V and 9 bases at J; junction bases unmatched: 5. This CDR3 is 11 amino acids long. The CDR3 DNA is TGTGCCAGCACCCGACAGGGAAAAGCTTTCTTT. This encodes CASTRQGKAFF.

The V and J genes are TRBV11-3 and TRBJ1-1; D is possibly TRBD1 (5 bases). Trimming took off 3 bases at V and 5 bases at J, with 10 bases between the two ends. CDR3 length: 13 residues. CDR1 is SGHNT and CDR2 is YENEEA in the germline V gene. CDR3 DNA: TGTGCCAGCAGCTTGCGGACATCAACTGAAGCTTTCTTT. Translation gives CASSLRTSTEAFF.